This record looks at one T cell receptor (beta chain) sequence and its context. The source of the sample is a study of blood T cell repertoires in COVID-19. Overall study: Material from acute and convalescent COVID-19 was sourced from the United States, Italy and Spain. The cDNA or gDNA used as material had been derived from T cells, B-cell-depleted T cells, or PBMCs.

V dropped 4 bases and J dropped 4 bases, with 11 bases sitting between them. Germline CDR1 reads SGHRS; CDR2 reads YFSETQ. The CDR3 extends over 13 amino acids. The Seattle patients, enrolled during active infection, were followed longitudinally. The authors' processing: Nucleated cell counts were estimated from reference gene primer amplification. Using immunoSEQ multiplex PCR, the repertoire was profiled, and TCRdb retains in-frame clones only, with some absent. The V and J calls and clone size are taken from that table; D and trimming were inferred from the DNA. The repertoire holds about 280,000 clones, with 88% as singletons.

The source of this sequence is a woman between 25 and 40 years old with COVID-19, enrolled during active disease. This chain links TRBV5-1 with TRBJ1-2; a weak D match, TRBD1 (5 bases). Material: peripheral blood. The CDR3 coding sequence is TGCGCCAGCAGCGCGGGACGGGGCTATGGCTACACCTTC. Its translation: CASSAGRGYGYTF.